The clone carrying this TCR beta chain appeared many times. One entry per CDR3 protein, called by TCRdb with MiXCR from the 5' RACE reads. This table has roughly 29,000 distinct CDR3 sequences, about 5.2% appearing once. The data originate from a study of spatial heterogeneity in lung cancer. The wider study: Samples were donated by 72 untreated early-stage non-small cell lung cancer patients. Available follow-up PBMC samples were sequenced, at a median of roughly two years post-resection.

Time point denoted: blood at routine non-recurrence follow-up after resection. Germline loops: CDR1 MDHEN, CDR2 SYDVKM. V shed 5 bases, J shed 6 bases, and the junction held 6 bases outside the gene matches. The CDR3 runs to 13 residues. The sequenced sample was PBMCs, obtained at follow-up. The chain combines TRBV28 with TRBJ1-2, with 7 bases matching TRBD1. The origin of this receptor is a female donor with early-stage non-small cell lung cancer. This CDR3 is CASSHRGRDGYTF. CDR3 DNA: TGTGCCAGCAGTCACAGGGGTAGGGATGGCTACACCTTC.